This T cell receptor beta chain is from a study of radiation and T cells in renal cell carcinoma. Noted time point: baseline pretreatment blood. Stated treatment: 15 Gy SBRT to primary tumor, nephrectomy 4 weeks later. The CDR3 length is 14 residues. Germline CDR1 reads LNHNV; CDR2 reads YYDKDF (reference sequence). V was pared by 2 bases and J by 4 bases, with 5 bases of the junction left unmatched. Only in-frame clones appear in the TCRdb table, and some are missing; sequencing was by immunoSEQ multiplex PCR. The repertoire holds around 140,000 clones, with roughly 83% as singletons. The TCR comes from a woman aged 45-59 years with renal cell carcinoma. This specimen consisted of blood, obtained from a patient whose treatment included radiotherapy and nephrectomy. V is TRBV15 and J is TRBJ2-7, with TRBD1 matching over 7 bases. The CDR3 DNA follows: TGTGCCACCAGCAGAACGACAGGGATTTACGAGCAGTACTTC. This codes for CATSRTTGIYEQYF.